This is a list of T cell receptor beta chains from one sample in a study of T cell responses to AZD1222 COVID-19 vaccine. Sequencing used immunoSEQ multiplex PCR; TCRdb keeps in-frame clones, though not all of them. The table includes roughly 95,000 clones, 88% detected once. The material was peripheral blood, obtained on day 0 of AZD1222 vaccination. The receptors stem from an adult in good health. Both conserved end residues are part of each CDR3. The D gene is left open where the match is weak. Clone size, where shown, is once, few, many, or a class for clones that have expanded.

cdr3_nt: TGTGCCAGCAGCCCACCGAGGGGGGGCTATGGCTACACCTTC; cdr3_aa: CASSPPRGGYGYTF; v_call: TRBV3-1/TRBV3-2; j_call: TRBJ1-2; clone_size: -; d_call: -
cdr3_nt: TGTGCCAGCAGTTTAACTAATGAAAAACTGTTTTTT; cdr3_aa: CASSLTNEKLFF; v_call: TRBV28; j_call: TRBJ1-4; clone_size: -; d_call: -
cdr3_nt: TGTGCCAGCAGCTGGGGCGGAGCCCTGCTCGGCTACACCTTC; cdr3_aa: CASSWGGALLGYTF; v_call: TRBV11-2; j_call: TRBJ1-2; clone_size: -; d_call: -
cdr3_nt: TGTGCCAGCAGCTTAGGTGCGAATCCCCTCCACTTT; cdr3_aa: CASSLGANPLHF; v_call: TRBV11-2; j_call: TRBJ1-6; clone_size: many; d_call: -
cdr3_nt: TGTGCCAGCAGGGACAGCTACGAGCAGTACTTC; cdr3_aa: CASRDSYEQYF; v_call: TRBV2; j_call: TRBJ2-7; clone_size: -; d_call: -
cdr3_nt: TGTGCCAGCAGCTTAACTCCTACGAACACCGGGGAGCTGTTTTTT; cdr3_aa: CASSLTPTNTGELFF; v_call: TRBV7-9; j_call: TRBJ2-2; clone_size: few; d_call: -
cdr3_nt: TGTGCCAGCAGCTTAAGAGGTGCGGCCACTGAAGCTTTCTTT; cdr3_aa: CASSLRGAATEAFF; v_call: TRBV7-3; j_call: TRBJ1-1; clone_size: -; d_call: -
cdr3_nt: TGTGCCAGCAGTGACAGACAGGGAAGCTCCTACGAGCAGTACTTC; cdr3_aa: CASSDRQGSSYEQYF; v_call: TRBV6-1; j_call: TRBJ2-7; clone_size: -; d_call: TRBD1
cdr3_nt: TGTGCCAGCAGCTTGGGTTTGCGGGAGGTAATCAATGAGCAGTTCTTC; cdr3_aa: CASSLGLREVINEQFF; v_call: TRBV5-6; j_call: TRBJ2-1; clone_size: -; d_call: TRBD2
cdr3_nt: TGTGCCAGCAGTTTGTGGTCGCGAGAGCAGTACTTC; cdr3_aa: CASSLWSREQYF; v_call: TRBV28; j_call: TRBJ2-7; clone_size: -; d_call: -
cdr3_nt: TGTGCCAGCACCGGGACAGGGCTCTACGAGCAGTACTTC; cdr3_aa: CASTGTGLYEQYF; v_call: TRBV6-5; j_call: TRBJ2-7; clone_size: once; d_call: TRBD1
cdr3_nt: TGTGCCAGCAGCTTAAAGCCAGGCCCTGCCTCCAATTCACCCCTCCACTTT; cdr3_aa: CASSLKPGPASNSPLHF; v_call: TRBV7-3; j_call: TRBJ1-6; clone_size: -; d_call: -
cdr3_nt: TGTGCCAGCAGCTTCCAGGGGGAGGAGACCCAGTACTTC; cdr3_aa: CASSFQGEETQYF; v_call: TRBV5-6; j_call: TRBJ2-5; clone_size: -; d_call: TRBD1
cdr3_nt: TGTGCCATCAGTGAGTCAGGGAGCACAGATACGCAGTATTTT; cdr3_aa: CAISESGSTDTQYF; v_call: TRBV10-3; j_call: TRBJ2-3; clone_size: -; d_call: -
cdr3_nt: TGTGCCAGCAGTACCGGGGGACAAGAGACCCAGTACTTC; cdr3_aa: CASSTGGQETQYF; v_call: TRBV12-3/TRBV12-4; j_call: TRBJ2-5; clone_size: -; d_call: -
cdr3_nt: TGCGCCAGCAGCCAACGGGTGCCCGAGTTGAATGAGCAGTTCTTC; cdr3_aa: CASSQRVPELNEQFF; v_call: TRBV4-1; j_call: TRBJ2-1; clone_size: -; d_call: -
cdr3_nt: TGCGCCAGCAGCCCCAAGATCAGGGACGAGCAGTACTTC; cdr3_aa: CASSPKIRDEQYF; v_call: TRBV4-3; j_call: TRBJ2-7; clone_size: -; d_call: -
cdr3_nt: TGTGCCAGTAGTATGGGGGGTATCGATACGCAGTATTTT; cdr3_aa: CASSMGGIDTQYF; v_call: TRBV19; j_call: TRBJ2-3; clone_size: -; d_call: -
cdr3_nt: TGTGCAAGTCGCAGTGAGCAGTTCTTC; cdr3_aa: CASRSEQFF; v_call: TRBV12-2; j_call: TRBJ2-1; clone_size: -; d_call: -
cdr3_nt: TGTGCCAGCGAAGGTATCGGCAGGGTCTACGAGCAGTACTTC; cdr3_aa: CASEGIGRVYEQYF; v_call: TRBV28; j_call: TRBJ2-7; clone_size: -; d_call: -
cdr3_nt: TGTGCCAGCAGCTTAGGACAGACAGAGACCCAGTACTTC; cdr3_aa: CASSLGQTETQYF; v_call: TRBV7-3; j_call: TRBJ2-5; clone_size: -; d_call: -
cdr3_nt: TGTGCCAGTAGCCCCGGGAGGGGATACTACAATGAGCAGTTCTTC; cdr3_aa: CASSPGRGYYNEQFF; v_call: TRBV19; j_call: TRBJ2-1; clone_size: once; d_call: TRBD2
cdr3_nt: TGTGCCAGCAGCTTAGGCATGGGGCAGCAGCAGTACTTC; cdr3_aa: CASSLGMGQQQYF; v_call: TRBV11-3; j_call: TRBJ2-7; clone_size: -; d_call: -
cdr3_nt: TGTGCCAGCACAAGGACAGGGGACGGCACTGAAGCTTTCTTT; cdr3_aa: CASTRTGDGTEAFF; v_call: TRBV6-5; j_call: TRBJ1-1; clone_size: -; d_call: TRBD1
cdr3_nt: TGTGCCAGCAGTTTGGGGACCGTTCTCTATGGCTACACCTTC; cdr3_aa: CASSLGTVLYGYTF; v_call: TRBV28; j_call: TRBJ1-2; clone_size: -; d_call: -
cdr3_nt: TGTGCCAGCAAAATCTCTGAGGGACAGGGCAACCCAAAACTGTTTTTT; cdr3_aa: CASKISEGQGNPKLFF; v_call: TRBV2; j_call: TRBJ1-4; clone_size: -; d_call: TRBD1
cdr3_nt: TGTGCCAGCAGCCCCCGGGGGACAGGGGGCACATACTGGACAGATACGCAGTATTTT; cdr3_aa: CASSPRGTGGTYWTDTQYF; v_call: TRBV7-9; j_call: TRBJ2-3; clone_size: -; d_call: TRBD1
cdr3_nt: TGTGCCAGCAATCGACTAGACGTAGTGGAGCAGTTCTTC; cdr3_aa: CASNRLDVVEQFF; v_call: TRBV6-5; j_call: TRBJ2-1; clone_size: -; d_call: -
cdr3_nt: TGTGCCAGCAGTGATTTGGGTTACGAGCAGTACTTC; cdr3_aa: CASSDLGYEQYF; v_call: TRBV2; j_call: TRBJ2-7; clone_size: -; d_call: -
cdr3_nt: TGCGCCAGCAGCTTGGGGACTAGCGGGTACAATGAGCAGTTCTTC; cdr3_aa: CASSLGTSGYNEQFF; v_call: TRBV5-1; j_call: TRBJ2-1; clone_size: -; d_call: TRBD2
cdr3_nt: TGCGCCAGCAGGCTCGCAGGTCTTGACGGGGAGCTGTTTTTT; cdr3_aa: CASRLAGLDGELFF; v_call: TRBV5-1; j_call: TRBJ2-2; clone_size: -; d_call: -
cdr3_nt: TGTGCCAGCAGCTTAGACCAGGTCTACGAGCAGTACTTC; cdr3_aa: CASSLDQVYEQYF; v_call: TRBV11-1; j_call: TRBJ2-7; clone_size: -; d_call: -
cdr3_nt: TGTGCCAGCAGTTTAATAGCCAGCGGAGGGGTAGGCTACACCTTC; cdr3_aa: CASSLIASGGVGYTF; v_call: TRBV28; j_call: TRBJ1-2; clone_size: once; d_call: -
cdr3_nt: TGCAGCGTTGAAGAACCTACAGGGGGGGAGTACGAGCAGTACTTC; cdr3_aa: CSVEEPTGGEYEQYF; v_call: TRBV29-1; j_call: TRBJ2-7; clone_size: -; d_call: -